This paragraph covers one T cell receptor (beta chain) sequence. Per germline, CDR1 SGHDN and CDR2 FVKESK. This CDR3 is built from 13 residues. The V and J ends lost 1 base and 4 bases respectively, with 8 bases between them. This entry belongs to a study of human T cells and chemical hapten exposure. MiXCR, applied by TCRdb to the RACE reads, yields one record per CDR3 protein. The sample has fewer than 150,000 distinct CDR3 sequences, approximately 15% seen once. Stated time point: patch test 1, 2 weeks after DPC sensitization. Treatment given: therapeutic diphenylcyclopropenone sensitization with weekly scalp DPC.

This TCR came from a man in his late teens or twenties with alopecia areata. Some clones in this sample may be carry-over from other donors' samples. The chain employs TRBV14 and TRBJ2-7, with D maybe TRBD2 (5 bases). Sequenced material: whole blood, taken in connection with sensitization to the hapten diphenylcyclopropenone (DPC). The CDR3 reads CASSQVGVYEQYF. The CDR3 DNA reads TGTGCCAGCAGCCAAGTCGGGGTTTACGAGCAGTACTTC.